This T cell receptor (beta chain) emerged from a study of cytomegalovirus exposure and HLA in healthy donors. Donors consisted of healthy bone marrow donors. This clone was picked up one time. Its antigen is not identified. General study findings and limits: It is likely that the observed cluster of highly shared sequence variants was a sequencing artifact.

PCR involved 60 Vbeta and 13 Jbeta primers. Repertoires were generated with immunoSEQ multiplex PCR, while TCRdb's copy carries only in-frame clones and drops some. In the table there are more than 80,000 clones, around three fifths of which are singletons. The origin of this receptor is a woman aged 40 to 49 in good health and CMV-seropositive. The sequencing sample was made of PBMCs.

The DNA of the CDR3 is TGTGCCACCAGCAGAGGACAGGGGGCTGGCTATGGCTACACCTTC. This sequence encodes CATSRGQGAGYGYTF. V usage is TRBV15 and J usage is TRBJ1-2; TRBD1 agrees at 10 bases. The CDR3 has 15 residues. Germline V gives CDR1 LNHNV, CDR2 YYDKDF (reference sequence). Trimming removed 1 base from V and 4 bases from J; junction bases left unmatched: 3.